The 28 T cell receptor beta chains in this list originate from one sample, sequenced in a study of cytomegalovirus exposure and HLA in healthy donors. This table comes from immunoSEQ multiplex PCR, and its TCRdb copy is limited to in-frame clones, with some not included. The data hold about 130,000 clones, with 89% observed a single time. The sequencing sample was made of PBMCs. Receptor source: a woman aged 18-29 years in good health and CMV-seropositive.

The CDR3 DNA is TGTGCCAGCTCGTCCGGGATTTCGGGCTCTGGAAACACCATATATTTT. This sequence encodes CASSSGISGSGNTIYF. The chain recombines TRBV18 with TRBJ1-3; D remains unclear. Between the trimmed V and J ends, which lost 6 bases and 0 bases, there was a span of 15 bases. This CDR3 contains 16 residues. Germline V lookup: CDR1 KGHSH, CDR2 LQKENI.

The V and J genes are TRBV19 and TRBJ2-3; D is unclear. Germline CDR1 is LNHDA and CDR2 is SQIVND (reference sequence). This CDR3 contains 17 residues. The germline V and J ends were trimmed by 3 bases and 0 bases, with 16 bases remaining between them. This chain's CDR3 is CASSITGSAHSTDTQYF. The CDR3 DNA reads TGTGCCAGTAGTATTACGGGTTCGGCTCATAGCACAGATACGCAGTATTTT.

The rearrangement links TRBV27 to TRBJ1-2; the match to TRBD1 covers 7 bases. Germline values: CDR1 MNHEY, CDR2 SMNVEV (reference sequence). The CDR3 extends over 15 amino acids. The J segment lost 5 bases and the V segment lost 5 bases, leaving 11 bases of the junction unmatched. DNA of the CDR3: TGTGCCAGCAGTCCTCGGGACAGTAATTTATATGGCTACACCTTC. It encodes CASSPRDSNLYGYTF.

This sequence joins TRBV11-3 and TRBJ2-1; 7 nucleotides agree with TRBD2. Germline values: CDR1 SGHNT, CDR2 YENEEA. The CDR3 has 16 residues. V lost 3 bases, J lost 8 bases, and 13 bases stayed unmatched. As DNA, the CDR3 is TGTGCCAGCAGCTTGGGGTCCGGGGGGTCGTGGGATGAGCAGTTCTTC. Its translation: CASSLGSGGSWDEQFF.

This clone was picked up one time. The CDR3 reads CATSRDAGENYNEQFF. The CDR3 DNA follows: TGTGCCACCAGCAGAGATGCGGGAGAGAACTACAATGAGCAGTTCTTC. The J gene is TRBJ2-1, the V gene TRBV15, with 7 nucleotides matching TRBD2. The trim removed 0 bases at V and 3 bases at J, leaving 5 bases unmatched. CDR1 and CDR2 from the germline V gene are LNHNV and YYDKDF (reference sequence). CDR3 length equals 16 residues.

The chain is built from TRBV9 and TRBJ2-5, with no clear D. Germline values: CDR1 SGDLS, CDR2 YYNGEE. V lost 0 bases, J lost 5 bases, and 14 bases lay in between. This CDR3 is 15 amino acids long. The CDR3 here is CASSVATAGRETQYF. CDR3 nucleotides: TGTGCCAGCAGCGTAGCCACGGCAGGCCGGGAGACCCAGTACTTC.

In this sample, this clone turned up once. The chain carries TRBV5-6 and TRBJ2-7, with 9 bases aligning to TRBD1. After removal of 0 bases from V and 6 bases from J, the junction contained 4 bases not matched to a gene. CDR3 length: 14 residues. In germline, CDR1 is SGHDT, CDR2 YYEEEE. The CDR3 sequence is CASSLGQGVGEQYF. The CDR3 DNA sequence: TGTGCCAGCAGCTTGGGACAGGGGGTTGGCGAGCAGTACTTC.

The V and J genes are TRBV6-1 and TRBJ1-1; TRBD1 matches at 8 bases. The CDR3 spans 15 residues. In germline, CDR1 is MNHNS, CDR2 SASEGT. J lost 4 bases, V lost 4 bases, and 8 bases had no gene match. CDR3 in DNA: TGTGCCAGCAGTGCGGAGGGACAGGCCTTCACTGAAGCTTTCTTT. It encodes CASSAEGQAFTEAFF.

This clone was picked up one time. The chain recombines TRBV9 with TRBJ1-1, with D unclear. The length of the CDR3 is 17 residues. Looked up from germline, CDR1 is SGDLS and CDR2 is YYNGEE. With 0 bases removed from V and 0 bases from J, the gap between germline ends came to 15 bases. The CDR3 nucleotides read TGTGCCAGCAGCGTAGCCGCGGGAGGGAGGGTGAACACTGAAGCTTTCTTT. Translated, it gives CASSVAAGGRVNTEAFF.

This chain links TRBV11-2 with TRBJ1-4; 7 bases fit TRBD1. CDR1 is SGHAT, CDR2 FQNNGV, per germline. The CDR3 consists of 16 residues. V dropped 4 bases and J dropped 2; count of bases not matched to a gene: 7. The CDR3 loop reads CASSSNRGLTNEKLFF. CDR3 bases: TGTGCCAGCAGCTCGAACAGGGGACTTACTAATGAAAAACTGTTTTTT.

This chain uses TRBV4-1 with TRBJ1-6, with D possibly TRBD1 on 5 matching bases. The V gene lost 4 bases and the J gene lost 7 bases, with 11 bases spanning the gap. Germline-derived CDR1 and CDR2 are MGHRA and YSYEKL. The CDR3 loop spans 14 amino acids. This CDR3 reads CASSPIGVNSPLHF. CDR3 in DNA: TGCGCCAGCAGCCCCATAGGGGTAAATTCACCCCTCCACTTT.

The rearrangement links TRBV18 to TRBJ2-3, with 10 bases identical to TRBD1. The CDR3 totals 15 residues. CDR1 and CDR2 (germline): KGHSH, LQKENI. Losses at the gene ends were 4 bases for V and 2 bases for J; bases not matched to a gene: 3. This CDR3 reads CASSLGTGDTDTQYF. CDR3 nucleotide sequence: TGTGCCAGCTCACTGGGGACAGGGGACACAGATACGCAGTATTTT.

The gene calls are TRBV12-5 and TRBJ1-1; the D is unclear. V gave up 0 bases and J gave up 1 base, with 12 bases separating them. Germline-derived CDR1 and CDR2 are LGHNT and FRNRAP. CDR3 length equals 16 residues. For the CDR3, the DNA is TGTGCTAGTGGTTTGGTACTTGGAGCTAGGAACACTGAAGCTTTCTTT. This gives the protein CASGLVLGARNTEAFF.

DNA of the CDR3: TGTGCCAGCAGTTTTTACGGGGGGGCTGAGACCCAGTACTTC. It yields the protein CASSFYGGAETQYF. The chain recombines TRBV27 with TRBJ2-5; 8 nucleotides agree with TRBD2. Germline assignment: CDR1 MNHEY and CDR2 SMNVEV (reference sequence). V was clipped by 3 bases and J by 5 bases; unmatched bases: 5. The CDR3 is made up of 14 amino acids.

In this sample, this clone turned up once. V and J are TRBV14 and TRBJ2-3; TRBD2 is a possible D gene (6 bases). CDR3 length: 17 amino acids. Trimming cost V 0 bases and J 1 base, with 14 bases left between them. Per the germline V gene, CDR1 is SGHDN and CDR2 is FVKESK. Here the CDR3 DNA reads TGTGCCAGCAGCCAAGATATGGGGGACTGGGGCACAGATACGCAGTATTTT. Translating gives CASSQDMGDWGTDTQYF.

This chain links TRBV27 with TRBJ1-5; unclear D gene. The CDR3 is 15 amino acids. With 6 bases removed from V and 9 bases from J, the gap between germline ends came to 21 bases. Germline CDR1 reads MNHEY; CDR2 reads SMNVEV (reference sequence). CDR3 in amino acids: CASRLGRNPLWPQHF. CDR3 DNA: TGTGCCAGCAGGCTGGGCAGAAACCCTCTATGGCCCCAGCATTTT.

The rearrangement joins TRBV5-1 to TRBJ2-1; 7 bases are shared with TRBD2. The junction had 11 bases not matched to a gene; V was cut back by 2 bases and J by 6 bases. From germline, CDR1 is SGHRS and CDR2 YFSETQ. The CDR3 has 16 amino acids. The DNA for the CDR3 is TGCGCCAGCAGCTTCGACGGAGGGAGGGGCCCCAATGAGCAGTTCTTC. It specifies CASSFDGGRGPNEQFF.

The chain recombines TRBV7-2 with TRBJ1-1, with D possibly matching TRBD1 (6 bases). Germline V CDR1 and CDR2: SGHTA, FQGNSA. The CDR3 is 13 amino acids. V lost 5 bases and J lost 6, with 13 bases in between. CDR3 region: CASSQQGESEAFF. The CDR3 DNA follows: TGTGCCAGCAGCCAACAGGGTGAGTCTGAAGCTTTCTTT.

The chain uses TRBV30 and TRBJ2-7; no reliable D call. The V end was cut by 0 bases, the J end by 0 bases, with 6 bases between. This CDR3 has 13 residues. Looked up from germline, CDR1 is GTSNPN and CDR2 is SVGIG (reference sequence). CDR3 sequence (DNA): TGTGCCTGGAGTGTGGGCAGCTCCTACGAGCAGTACTTC. Encoded protein: CAWSVGSSYEQYF.

The chain uses TRBV6-4 and TRBJ2-5, with D perhaps TRBD2 (6 bases). Germline loops: CDR1 MRHNA, CDR2 SNTAGT. Trimming pared 4 bases from V and 7 bases from J, leaving 16 bases between. This CDR3 region has 14 residues. CDR3 sequence (DNA): TGTGCCAGCAGTGGAGCCAGGGTCGGGGGGACCCAGTACTTC. It is translated as CASSGARVGGTQYF.

This clone was detected only once. The chain combines TRBV27 with TRBJ2-1; 8 bases fit TRBD2. This CDR3 has 14 amino acids. J lost 4 bases, V lost 6 bases, and 5 bases had no gene match. The V gene's germline CDR1 is MNHEY and CDR2 SMNVEV (reference sequence). The CDR3 DNA follows: TGTGCCAGCAGACCGAGCGGGGGATACAATGAGCAGTTCTTC. Amino acids: CASRPSGGYNEQFF.

The chain uses TRBV29-1 and TRBJ2-7; D unresolved. V lost 5 bases, J lost 5 bases, and 13 bases lay in between. The CDR3 contains 12 residues. Germline V gives CDR1 SQVTM, CDR2 ANQGSEA. The CDR3 is CSVFSQSDEQYF. CDR3 bases: TGCAGCGTTTTTTCCCAGAGCGACGAGCAGTACTTC.

The rearrangement joins TRBV4-1 to TRBJ1-4, with 7 positions matching TRBD1. The ends lost 4 bases at V and 4 bases at J; junction bases unmatched: 6. Germline CDR1 reads MGHRA; CDR2 reads YSYEKL. The CDR3 is 15 residues long. CDR3 residues: CASSRTGPLNEKLFF. The CDR3 coding sequence is TGCGCCAGCAGCCGGACAGGTCCCCTTAATGAAAAACTGTTTTTT.

The chain links TRBV16 to TRBJ1-4; D gene ambiguous. The CDR3 sequence is 13 residues long. The V end was cut by 6 bases, the J end by 6 bases, with 11 bases between. Per the germline V gene, CDR1 is KGHSY and CDR2 is FQNENV. Here the CDR3 reads CASRKTGYEKLFF. CDR3 DNA sequence: TGTGCCAGCAGGAAGACGGGATATGAAAAACTGTTTTTT. Filled out from reference TRBV16 and TRBJ1-4, the complete variable domain reads GEEVAQTPKHLVRGEGQKAKLYCAPIKGHSYVFWYQQVLKNEFKFLISFQNENVFDETGMPKERFSAKCLPNSPCSLEIQATKLEDSAVYFCASRKTGYEKLFFGSGTQLSVL.

This chain uses TRBV4-1 with TRBJ2-7; D is perhaps TRBD2 (6 bases). Germline assignment: CDR1 MGHRA and CDR2 YSYEKL. V was shortened by 7 bases and J by 5 bases, with 18 bases between the two germline ends. CDR3 length equals 14 residues. The CDR3 bases are TGCGCCAGCAATAAGGAGGGGACGGGCCACGAGCAGTACTTC. This translates into CASNKEGTGHEQYF.

The chain joins TRBV7-6 to TRBJ2-2, with 9 bases fitting TRBD2. The CDR3 contains 17 residues. Per the germline V gene, CDR1 is SGHVS and CDR2 is FNYEAQ. Trimming took 5 bases from V and 4 from J; bases not matched to a gene: 11. In nucleotides, the CDR3 is TGTGCCAGCAGCAAACAATCTCAGCGGGGGGTCACCGGGGAGCTGTTTTTT. Translating it yields CASSKQSQRGVTGELFF.

The gene calls are TRBV19 and TRBJ2-7, with 7 nucleotides matching TRBD1. Germline CDR1 reads LNHDA; CDR2 reads SQIVND (reference sequence). The V gene end was trimmed by 6 bases and the J gene end by 3 bases; junction bases not matched to a gene: 14. This CDR3 comprises 16 residues. CDR3 DNA: TGTGCCAGTAGCCAGTCAGGGGGAGTTTCGGACTACGAGCAGTACTTC. It is translated as CASSQSGGVSDYEQYF.

The chain joins TRBV2 to TRBJ2-3; 9 nucleotides agree with TRBD2. The CDR3 has 17 residues. Per germline, CDR1 SNHLY and CDR2 FYNNEI. With 3 bases clipped from V and 3 bases from J, the junction kept 10 bases outside the gene matches. CDR3 sequence (DNA): TGTGCCAGCAGTGATCTCCAGCGGGGGGCCGGGACAGATACGCAGTATTTT. As protein: CASSDLQRGAGTDTQYF.